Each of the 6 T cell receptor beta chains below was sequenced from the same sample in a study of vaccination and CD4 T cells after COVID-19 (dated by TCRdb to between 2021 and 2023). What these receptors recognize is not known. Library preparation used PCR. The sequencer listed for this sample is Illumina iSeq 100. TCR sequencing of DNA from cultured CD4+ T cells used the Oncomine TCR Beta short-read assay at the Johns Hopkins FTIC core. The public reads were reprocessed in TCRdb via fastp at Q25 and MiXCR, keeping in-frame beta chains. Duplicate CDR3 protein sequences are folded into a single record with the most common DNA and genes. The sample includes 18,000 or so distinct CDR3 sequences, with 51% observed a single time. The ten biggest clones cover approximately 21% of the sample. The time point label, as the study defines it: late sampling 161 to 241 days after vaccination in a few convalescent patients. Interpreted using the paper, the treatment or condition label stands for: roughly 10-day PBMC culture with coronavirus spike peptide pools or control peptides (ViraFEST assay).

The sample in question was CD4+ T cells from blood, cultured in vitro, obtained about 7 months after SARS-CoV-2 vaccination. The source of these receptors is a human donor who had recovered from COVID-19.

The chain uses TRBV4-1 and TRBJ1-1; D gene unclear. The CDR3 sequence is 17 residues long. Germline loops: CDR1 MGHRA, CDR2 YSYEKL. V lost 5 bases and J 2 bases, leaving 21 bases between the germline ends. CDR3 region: CASSYSGGYQSNTEAFF. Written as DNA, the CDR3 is TGCGCCAGCAGCTACAGTGGCGGATACCAGTCTAACACTGAAGCTTTCTTT.

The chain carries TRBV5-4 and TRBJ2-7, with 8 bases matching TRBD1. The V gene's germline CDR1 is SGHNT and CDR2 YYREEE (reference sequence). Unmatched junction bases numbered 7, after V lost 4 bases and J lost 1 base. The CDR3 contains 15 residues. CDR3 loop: CASSIGTGGSYEQYF. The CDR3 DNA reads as TGTGCCAGCAGCATAGGGACAGGAGGGTCCTACGAGCAGTACTTC.

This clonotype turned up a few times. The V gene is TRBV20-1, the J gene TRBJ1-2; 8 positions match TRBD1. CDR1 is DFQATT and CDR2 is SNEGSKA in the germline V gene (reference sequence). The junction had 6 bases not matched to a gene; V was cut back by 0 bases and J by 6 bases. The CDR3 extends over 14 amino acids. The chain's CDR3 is CSARDGRGLDGYTF. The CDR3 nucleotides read TGCAGTGCTAGAGATGGCAGGGGGCTCGATGGCTACACCTTC.

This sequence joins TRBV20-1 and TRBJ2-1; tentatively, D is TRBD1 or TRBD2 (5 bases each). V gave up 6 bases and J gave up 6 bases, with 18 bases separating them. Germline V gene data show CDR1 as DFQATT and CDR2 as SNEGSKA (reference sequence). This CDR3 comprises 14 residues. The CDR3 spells CSAIQPGPANEQFF. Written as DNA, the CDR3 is TGCAGTGCCATACAACCGGGACCAGCCAATGAGCAGTTCTTC.

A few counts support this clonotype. The CDR3 DNA follows: TGTGCCAGCAGAACCACAGGAAACACTGAAGCTTTCTTT. Translated: CASRTTGNTEAFF. This chain joins TRBV27 and TRBJ1-1, with a possible D match to TRBD1 (5 bases). Germline values: CDR1 MNHEY, CDR2 SMNVEV (reference sequence). This CDR3 has 13 residues. V dropped 6 bases and J dropped 2 bases, with 10 bases sitting between them.

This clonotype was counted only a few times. The DNA for the CDR3 is TGTGCCAGCAGTTACCCGGGACAGGGATACACTGAAGCTTTCTTT. This codes for CASSYPGQGYTEAFF. The gene calls are TRBV6-5 and TRBJ1-1; 9 positions agree with TRBD1. The V segment lost 2 bases and the J segment 3 bases; nucleotides outside the gene matches: 4. Germline CDR1 MNHEY, CDR2 SVGAGI. The CDR3 totals 15 residues.